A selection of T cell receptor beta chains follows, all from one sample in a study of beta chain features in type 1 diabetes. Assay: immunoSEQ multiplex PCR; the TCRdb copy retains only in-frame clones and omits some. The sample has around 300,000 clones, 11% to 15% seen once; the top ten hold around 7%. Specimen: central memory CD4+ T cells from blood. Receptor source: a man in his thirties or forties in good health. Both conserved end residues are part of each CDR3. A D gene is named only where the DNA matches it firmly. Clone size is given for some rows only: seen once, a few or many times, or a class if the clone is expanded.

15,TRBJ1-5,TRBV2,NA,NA,CASSVTGTHNQPQHF,TGTGCCAGCAGTGTAACCGGGACCCACAATCAGCCCCAGCATTTT
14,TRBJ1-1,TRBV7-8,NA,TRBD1,CASSFGTANTEAFF,TGTGCCAGCAGCTTTGGGACAGCGAACACTGAAGCTTTCTTT
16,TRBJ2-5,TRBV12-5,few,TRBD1,CASGLTGGADSETQYF,TGTGCTAGTGGTCTGACAGGGGGCGCGGATTCAGAGACCCAGTACTTC
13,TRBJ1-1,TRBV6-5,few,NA,CASSWGRNTEAFF,TGTGCCAGCAGTTGGGGTCGGAACACTGAAGCTTTCTTT
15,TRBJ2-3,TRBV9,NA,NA,CASSLLSKGTDTQYF,TGTGCCAGCAGCCTCCTTAGCAAAGGGACAGATACGCAGTATTTT
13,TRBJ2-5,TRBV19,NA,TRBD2,CASRSSGPGTQYF,TGTGCCAGTAGATCTAGCGGTCCCGGGACCCAGTACTTC
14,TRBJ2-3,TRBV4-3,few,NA,CASSQDRMLDTQYF,TGCGCCAGCAGCCAAGATCGTATGCTGGATACGCAGTATTTT
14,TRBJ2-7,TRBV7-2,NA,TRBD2,CASSASGGGYEQYF,TGTGCCAGCAGCGCTAGCGGGGGGGGCTACGAGCAGTACTTC
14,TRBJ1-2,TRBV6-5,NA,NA,CASSEQGTNYGYTF,TGTGCCAGCAGTGAACAGGGTACCAACTATGGCTACACCTTC
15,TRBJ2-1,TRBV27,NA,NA,CASSLTRELPNEQFF,TGTGCCAGCAGTTTGACTAGGGAACTCCCCAATGAGCAGTTCTTC
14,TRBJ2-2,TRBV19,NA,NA,CASSIAGYSGELFF,TGTGCCAGTAGTATAGCCGGGTACAGCGGGGAGCTGTTTTTT
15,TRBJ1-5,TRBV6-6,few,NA,CASFLGKYSNQPQHF,TGTGCCAGCTTTCTGGGGAAATATAGCAATCAGCCCCAGCATTTT
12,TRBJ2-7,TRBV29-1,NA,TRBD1,CSVATGVGEQYF,TGCAGCGTAGCGACAGGGGTAGGCGAGCAGTACTTC
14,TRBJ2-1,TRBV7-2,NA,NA,CASSLTATGNEQFF,TGTGCCAGCAGCTTGACTGCGACTGGTAATGAGCAGTTCTTC
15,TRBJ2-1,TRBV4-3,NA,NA,CASSQDGMGSAEQFF,TGCGCCAGCAGCCAGGACGGAATGGGGTCTGCTGAGCAGTTCTTC
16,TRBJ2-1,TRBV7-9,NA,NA,CASSPVVWGSYNEQFF,TGTGCCAGCAGCCCTGTAGTGTGGGGCTCCTACAATGAGCAGTTCTTC
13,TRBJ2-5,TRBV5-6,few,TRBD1,CASSWTGAETQYF,TGTGCCAGCAGCTGGACAGGGGCAGAGACCCAGTACTTC
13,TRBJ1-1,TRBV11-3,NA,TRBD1,CASERQGDTEAFF,TGTGCCAGCGAAAGACAGGGCGACACTGAAGCTTTCTTT
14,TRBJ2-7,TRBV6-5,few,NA,CASSYSYSSYEQYF,TGTGCCAGCAGTTACTCTTACAGTTCCTACGAGCAGTACTTC
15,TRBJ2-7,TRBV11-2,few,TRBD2,CASSRSDGGAYEQYF,TGTGCCAGCAGCCGATCAGACGGGGGGGCCTACGAGCAGTACTTC
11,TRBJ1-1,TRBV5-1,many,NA,CASSLWGEAFF,TGCGCCAGCAGCTTGTGGGGTGAAGCTTTCTTT
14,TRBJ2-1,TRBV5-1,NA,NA,CASSLDFSRDEQFF,TGCGCCAGCAGCTTGGATTTCAGTCGGGATGAGCAGTTCTTC
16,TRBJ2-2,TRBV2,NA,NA,CASSEGVGRKAGELFF,TGTGCCAGCAGTGAGGGAGTCGGGAGAAAGGCCGGGGAGCTGTTTTTT
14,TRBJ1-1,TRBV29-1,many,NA,CIILDPTGNTEAFF,TGCATCATCCTCGACCCGACAGGGAACACTGAAGCTTTCTTT
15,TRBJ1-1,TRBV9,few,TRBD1,CASSVNPRGATEAFF,TGTGCCAGCAGCGTAAACCCCAGGGGGGCCACTGAAGCTTTCTTT
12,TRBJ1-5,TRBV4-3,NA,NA,CASSHPAGPQHF,TGCGCCAGCAGCCACCCGGCCGGGCCCCAGCATTTT
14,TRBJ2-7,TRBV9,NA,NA,CASSVDSYSYEQYF,TGTGCCAGCAGCGTAGACTCTTACTCCTACGAGCAGTACTTC
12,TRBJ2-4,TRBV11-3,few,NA,CASSLDTIAVHF,TGTGCCAGCAGCTTAGATACAATAGCGGTCCACTTC
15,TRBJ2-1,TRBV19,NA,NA,CASSKSGEYYNEQFF,TGTGCCAGTAGTAAATCGGGGGAGTATTACAATGAGCAGTTCTTC
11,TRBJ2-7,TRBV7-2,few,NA,CASSPSYEQYF,TGTGCCAGCAGCCCGTCCTACGAGCAGTACTTC
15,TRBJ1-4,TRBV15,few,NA,CATSRATTGAEKLFF,TGTGCCACCAGCAGAGCCACAACGGGTGCTGAAAAACTGTTTTTT
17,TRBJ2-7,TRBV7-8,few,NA,CASSLDAFRTGVDEQYF,TGTGCCAGCAGCTTAGACGCATTTAGAACGGGAGTAGACGAGCAGTACTTC
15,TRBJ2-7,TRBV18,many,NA,CASSPPGQLSYEQYF,TGTGCCAGCTCACCACCCGGACAGCTTTCCTACGAGCAGTACTTC
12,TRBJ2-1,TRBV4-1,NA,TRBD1,CASSRQGNEQFF,TGCGCCAGCAGCAGACAGGGGAATGAGCAGTTCTTC
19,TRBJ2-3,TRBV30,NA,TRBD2,CAPTFGAGGTFASTDTQYF,TGTGCCCCCACCTTTGGAGCGGGGGGGACCTTCGCTAGCACAGATACGCAGTATTTT
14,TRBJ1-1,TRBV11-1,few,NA,CASSFRASNTEAFF,TGTGCCAGCAGCTTTCGGGCCTCGAACACTGAAGCTTTCTTT
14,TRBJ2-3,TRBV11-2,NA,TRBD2,CASSFGLAEYTQYF,TGTGCCAGCAGCTTCGGACTAGCAGAATATACGCAGTATTTT
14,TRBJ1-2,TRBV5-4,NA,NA,CASSGRAGELGYTF,TGTGCCAGCAGCGGACGGGCGGGGGAGCTTGGCTACACCTTC
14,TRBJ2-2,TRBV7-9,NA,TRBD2,CASKSGGLTGELFF,TGTGCCAGCAAGAGCGGGGGGCTCACCGGGGAGCTGTTTTTT
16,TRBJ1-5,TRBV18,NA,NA,CASSPRSGGGSQPQHF,TGTGCCAGCTCACCAAGGTCGGGTGGGGGGTCTCAGCCCCAGCATTTT
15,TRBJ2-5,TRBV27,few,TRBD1,CASSLARGPQETQYF,TGTGCCAGCAGTTTAGCCAGGGGGCCTCAAGAGACCCAGTACTTC
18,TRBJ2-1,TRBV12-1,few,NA,CASSFAFGVAGEDHEQFF,TGTGCCAGCAGCTTTGCGTTCGGGGTGGCAGGCGAGGACCATGAGCAGTTCTTC
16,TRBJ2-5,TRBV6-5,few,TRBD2,CASSYTIQAGKTTQYF,TGTGCCAGCAGTTACACCATTCAAGCGGGAAAGACGACCCAGTACTTC
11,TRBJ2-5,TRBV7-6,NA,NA,CASSTGHGQYF,TGTGCCAGCAGCACCGGACATGGGCAGTACTTC
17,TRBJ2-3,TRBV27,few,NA,CASSLLGEGGGTDTQYF,TGTGCCAGCAGTTTACTCGGTGAGGGTGGAGGCACAGATACGCAGTATTTT
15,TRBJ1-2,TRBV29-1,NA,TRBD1,CSVALGQEANYGYTF,TGCAGCGTTGCTCTTGGACAGGAAGCTAACTATGGCTACACCTTC
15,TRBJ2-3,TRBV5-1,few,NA,CASSQSRQGTDTQYF,TGCGCCAGCAGCCAAAGCCGACAGGGCACAGATACGCAGTATTTT
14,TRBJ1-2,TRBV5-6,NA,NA,CASSHDIAGYGYTF,TGTGCCAGCAGCCACGACATTGCGGGCTATGGCTACACCTTC
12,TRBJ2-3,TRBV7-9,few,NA,CASSLAGSTQYF,TGTGCCAGCAGCTTAGCTGGTAGTACGCAGTATTTT
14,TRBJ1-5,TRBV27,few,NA,CASSFSTRNQPQHF,TGTGCCAGCAGTTTTTCTACTCGCAATCAGCCCCAGCATTTT
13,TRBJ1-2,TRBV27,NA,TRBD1,CASSSRQGSGYTF,TGTGCCAGCAGTTCCAGACAGGGTAGTGGCTACACCTTC
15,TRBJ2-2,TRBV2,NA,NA,CASSGGTSNTGELFF,TGTGCCAGCAGTGGGGGGACAAGCAACACCGGGGAGCTGTTTTTT